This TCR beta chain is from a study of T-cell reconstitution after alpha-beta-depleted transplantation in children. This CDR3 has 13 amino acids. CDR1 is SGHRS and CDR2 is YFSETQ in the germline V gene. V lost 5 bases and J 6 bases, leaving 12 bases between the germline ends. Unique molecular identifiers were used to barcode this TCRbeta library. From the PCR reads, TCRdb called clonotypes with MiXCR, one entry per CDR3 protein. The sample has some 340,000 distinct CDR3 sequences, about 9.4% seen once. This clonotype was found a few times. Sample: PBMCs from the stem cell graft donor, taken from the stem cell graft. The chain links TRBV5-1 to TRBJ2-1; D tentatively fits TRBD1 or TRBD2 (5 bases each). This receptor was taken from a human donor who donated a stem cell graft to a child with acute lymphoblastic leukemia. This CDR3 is CASRPGPPNEQFF. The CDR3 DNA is TGCGCCAGCAGACCGGGGCCGCCCAATGAGCAGTTCTTC.